The next 14 T cell receptor beta chains were all read from a single sample in a study of cytomegalovirus exposure and HLA in healthy donors. The PCR was carried out with 60 Vbeta primers and 13 Jbeta primers. Clones were sequenced by immunoSEQ multiplex PCR, and TCRdb holds only the in-frame ones, with some missing. This sample has 210,000 or so clones, with around four fifths found just once. Source material: PBMCs. Receptors originate from a boy between 2 and 15 years old in good health and CMV-seronegative.

This clone was found once. V is TRBV6-6 and J is TRBJ1-5, with TRBD1 as a possible D gene (6 bases). The V gene's germline CDR1 is MNHNY and CDR2 SVGAGI (reference sequence). CDR3 length: 13 amino acids. Trimming removed 2 bases at V and 4 bases at J, with 6 bases between. CDR3 in amino acids: CASSYGTNQPQHF. CDR3 in DNA: TGTGCCAGCAGTTACGGGACAAATCAGCCCCAGCATTTT.

The J gene is TRBJ1-2, the V gene TRBV6-5; 7 bases align to TRBD1. The CDR3 is 13 residues long. After removal of 10 bases from V and 5 bases from J, the junction contained 10 bases not matched to a gene. Germline V gene data show CDR1 as MNHEY and CDR2 as SVGAGI. DNA of the CDR3: TGTGCCACACAGGGGACAGCCTCTTATGGCTACACCTTC. This gives the protein CATQGTASYGYTF.

J is TRBJ2-2 and V is TRBV9; 8 bases agree with TRBD1. Unmatched junction bases numbered 9, after V lost 4 bases and J lost 1 base. This CDR3 comprises 17 residues. Germline CDR1 SGDLS, CDR2 YYNGEE. CDR3 loop: CASSPRTGILNTGELFF. In DNA, the CDR3 is TGTGCCAGCAGCCCACGGACAGGGATTTTGAACACCGGGGAGCTGTTTTTT.

This chain uses TRBV30 with TRBJ1-2; 7 bases fit TRBD1. This CDR3 comprises 12 residues. CDR1 GTSNPN and CDR2 SVGIG come from the germline V gene (reference sequence). The V segment lost 7 bases and the J segment 1 base; nucleotides outside the gene matches: 3. The CDR3 nucleotides read TGTGCCTTTACAGGGGATAACTATGGCTACACCTTC. Protein sequence: CAFTGDNYGYTF.

The chain recombines TRBV10-3 with TRBJ2-3; no clear D. The V gene's germline CDR1 is ENHRY and CDR2 SYGVKD. The CDR3 is made up of 16 amino acids. Trimming removed 0 bases at V and 2 bases at J, with 12 bases between. The CDR3 coding sequence is TGTGCCATCAGTGAGTCTTCTACAGTAGACACAGATACGCAGTATTTT. Translation gives CAISESSTVDTDTQYF.

The chain is built from TRBV23-1 and TRBJ2-1; 9 bases line up with TRBD1. Being an ORF, TRBV23-1 has a function that is uncertain. The CDR3 has 16 residues. Trimming cost V 7 bases and J 7 bases; bases outside gene matches: 14. The CDR3 DNA is TGCGCCAGCAAGGAAAGTCCCGGGACAGGGTTGAATGAGCAGTTCTTC. Its protein product is CASKESPGTGLNEQFF.

This clone was seen only a few times. The rearrangement joins TRBV14 to TRBJ2-3; D gene unclear. This CDR3 has 12 amino acids. Trimming removed 5 bases from V and 7 bases from J, with 10 bases in between. From germline, CDR1 is SGHDN and CDR2 FVKESK. CDR3 amino acids: CASSTEPNTQYF. CDR3 in DNA: TGTGCCAGCAGCACAGAGCCCAATACGCAGTATTTT.

This clone has only one observation. The chain carries TRBV11-2 and TRBJ1-2; D perhaps matches TRBD1 (5 bases). Germline lookup yields CDR1 SGHAT and CDR2 FQNNGV. This CDR3 spans 15 amino acids. Trimming took off 4 bases at V and 4 bases at J, with 16 bases between the two ends. CDR3 protein: CASSSNRGKLYGYTF. The CDR3 bases are TGTGCCAGCAGCTCCAACCGGGGGAAACTCTATGGCTACACCTTC.

Points on this clone: Within the sample, other DNA sequences also encode this same CDR3. The chain links TRBV30 to TRBJ2-1, with TRBD2 as a possible D gene (6 bases). CDR1 and CDR2 from the germline V gene are GTSNPN and SVGIG (reference sequence). The CDR3 spans 14 residues. V lost 0 bases, J lost 7 bases, and 13 bases lay in between. The DNA for the CDR3 is TGTGCCTGGAGTGTTGGAGCGGGCGGTAATGAGCAGTTCTTC. As protein: CAWSVGAGGNEQFF.

The J gene is TRBJ1-1, the V gene TRBV4-1; D gene ambiguous. The CDR3 sequence is 14 residues long. V lost 1 base, J lost 4 bases, and 10 bases lay in between. Germline V CDR1 and CDR2: MGHRA, YSYEKL. The CDR3 is CASSQVRFGTEAFF. As DNA, the CDR3 is TGCGCCAGCAGCCAAGTGCGGTTTGGCACTGAAGCTTTCTTT.

The genes are TRBV4-2 and TRBJ2-5; D remains unclear. The DNA end favors TRBJ2-7, so the J call may be wrong. CDR1 is LGHNA, CDR2 YNFKEQ, per germline. This CDR3 region has 14 residues. CDR3 sequence: CASSQGLISYEQYF. CDR3 DNA: TGTGCCAGCAGCCAAGGTCTGATCTCCTACGAGCAGTACTTC.

This chain uses TRBV6-5 with TRBJ2-1; 11 nucleotides agree with TRBD2. V was clipped by 5 bases and J by 9 bases; unmatched bases: 6. From germline, CDR1 is MNHEY and CDR2 SVGAGI. This CDR3 is 14 amino acids long. CDR3 in amino acids: CASSPLAGGGEQFF. CDR3 sequence (DNA): TGTGCCAGCAGTCCCCTAGCGGGAGGTGGTGAGCAGTTCTTC.

This chain's CDR3 is CASSQAHSGSLQETQYF. The CDR3 DNA reads TGTGCCAGCAGCCAAGCCCATTCGGGTTCCCTCCAAGAGACCCAGTACTTC. The chain uses TRBV4-2 and TRBJ2-5, with unresolved D. The CDR3 spans 17 residues. Germline V gene lookup returns CDR1 LGHNA and CDR2 YNFKEQ. Trimming pared 1 base from V and 1 base from J, leaving 16 bases between.

The chain links TRBV30 to TRBJ2-4; perhaps TRBD1 as D (6 bases). V lost 2 bases to trimming and J lost 2 bases, with 10 bases between them. Germline V gene sequence: CDR1 GTSNPN, CDR2 SVGIG (reference sequence). The CDR3 is made up of 14 amino acids. The CDR3 loop reads CAWSFGDTKNIQYF. The CDR3 nucleotides read TGTGCCTGGAGTTTTGGGGACACCAAAAACATTCAGTACTTC.